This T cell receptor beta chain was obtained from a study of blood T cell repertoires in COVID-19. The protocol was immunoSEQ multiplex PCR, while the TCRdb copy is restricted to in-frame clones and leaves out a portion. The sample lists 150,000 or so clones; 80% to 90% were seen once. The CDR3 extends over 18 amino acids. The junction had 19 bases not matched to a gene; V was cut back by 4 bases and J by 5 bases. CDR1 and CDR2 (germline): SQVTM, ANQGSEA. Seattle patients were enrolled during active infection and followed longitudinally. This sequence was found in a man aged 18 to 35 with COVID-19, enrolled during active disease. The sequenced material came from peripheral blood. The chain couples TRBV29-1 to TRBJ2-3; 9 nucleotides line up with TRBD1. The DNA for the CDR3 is TGCAGCGTTGCCCCCGAGGTTCGGGACAGGGTCCTAGTAGATACGCAGTATTTT. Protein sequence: CSVAPEVRDRVLVDTQYF.